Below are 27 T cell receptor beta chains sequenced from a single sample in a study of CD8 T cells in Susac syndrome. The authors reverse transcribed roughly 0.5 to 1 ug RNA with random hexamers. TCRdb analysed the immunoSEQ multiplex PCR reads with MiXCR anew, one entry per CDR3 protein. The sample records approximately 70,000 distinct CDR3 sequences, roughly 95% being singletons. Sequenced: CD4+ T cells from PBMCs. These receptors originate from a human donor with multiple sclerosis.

CDR3 DNA sequence: TGTGCCTGGAGTCTCGGGGCAGGCCCGAACACTGAAGCTTTCTTT. Protein product: CAWSLGAGPNTEAFF. The J gene is TRBJ1-1, the V gene TRBV30; perhaps TRBD1 as D (5 bases). V was pared by 2 bases and J by 1 base, with 14 bases between. CDR1 and CDR2 from the germline V gene are GTSNPN and SVGIG (reference sequence). This CDR3 is 15 amino acids long.

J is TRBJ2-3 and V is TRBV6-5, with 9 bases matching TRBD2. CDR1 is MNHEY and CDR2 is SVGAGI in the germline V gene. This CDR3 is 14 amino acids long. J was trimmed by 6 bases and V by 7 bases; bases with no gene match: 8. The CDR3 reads CASTPRGGGDTQYF. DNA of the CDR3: TGTGCCAGCACTCCGCGGGGGGGAGGGGATACGCAGTATTTT.

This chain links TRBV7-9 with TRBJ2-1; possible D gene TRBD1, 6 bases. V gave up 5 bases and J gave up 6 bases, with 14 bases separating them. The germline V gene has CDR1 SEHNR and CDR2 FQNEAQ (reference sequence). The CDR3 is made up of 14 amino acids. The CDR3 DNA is TGTGCCAGCAGCCGTCCCCAGGGGTCCAATGAGCAGTTCTTC. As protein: CASSRPQGSNEQFF.

The CDR3 sequence: CASSPTSGGGETQYF. The CDR3 DNA follows: TGTGCCAGCAGCCCCACTAGCGGGGGTGGAGAGACCCAGTACTTC. V is TRBV11-2 and J is TRBJ2-5; TRBD2 matches at 11 bases. J gave up 4 bases and V 5 bases, and 6 bases lay outside the gene matches. The CDR3 contains 15 residues. The germline CDR1 and CDR2 sequences are SGHAT and FQNNGV.

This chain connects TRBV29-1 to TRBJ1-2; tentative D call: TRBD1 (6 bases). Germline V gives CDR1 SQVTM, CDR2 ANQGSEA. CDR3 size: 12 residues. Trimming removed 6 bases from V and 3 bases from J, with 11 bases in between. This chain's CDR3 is CSVKGVDYGYTF. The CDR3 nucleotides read TGCAGCGTGAAGGGGGTGGACTATGGCTACACCTTC.

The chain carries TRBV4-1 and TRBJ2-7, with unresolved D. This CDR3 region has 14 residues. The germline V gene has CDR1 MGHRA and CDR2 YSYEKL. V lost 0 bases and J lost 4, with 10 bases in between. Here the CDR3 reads CASSQDPREYEQYF. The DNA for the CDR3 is TGCGCCAGCAGCCAAGATCCTAGGGAATACGAGCAGTACTTC.

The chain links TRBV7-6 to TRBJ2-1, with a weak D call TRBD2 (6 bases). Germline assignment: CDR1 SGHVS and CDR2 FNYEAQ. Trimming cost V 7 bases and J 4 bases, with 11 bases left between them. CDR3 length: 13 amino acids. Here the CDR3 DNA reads TGTGCCAGCACCCCGGGGGAGTACAATGAGCAGTTCTTC. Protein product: CASTPGEYNEQFF. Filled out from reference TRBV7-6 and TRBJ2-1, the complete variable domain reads GAGVSQSPRYKVTKRGQDVALRCDPISGHVSLYWYRQALGQGPEFLTYFNYEAQQDKSGLPNDRFSAERPEGSISTLTIQRTEQRDSAMYRCASTPGEYNEQFFGPGTRLTVL.

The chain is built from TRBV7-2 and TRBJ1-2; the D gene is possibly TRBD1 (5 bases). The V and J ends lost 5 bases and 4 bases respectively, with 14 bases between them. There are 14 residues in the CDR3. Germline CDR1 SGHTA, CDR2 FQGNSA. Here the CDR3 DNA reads TGTGCCAGCAGCATACGGGGCCTGATCTATGGCTACACCTTC. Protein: CASSIRGLIYGYTF.

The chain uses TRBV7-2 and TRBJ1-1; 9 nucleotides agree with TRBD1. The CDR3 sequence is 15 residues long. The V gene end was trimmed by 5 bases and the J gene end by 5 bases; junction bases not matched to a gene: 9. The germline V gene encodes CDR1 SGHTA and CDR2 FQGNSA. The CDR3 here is CASSPPRTGATEAFF. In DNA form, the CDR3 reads TGTGCCAGCAGCCCCCCCCGGACAGGGGCGACTGAAGCTTTCTTT.

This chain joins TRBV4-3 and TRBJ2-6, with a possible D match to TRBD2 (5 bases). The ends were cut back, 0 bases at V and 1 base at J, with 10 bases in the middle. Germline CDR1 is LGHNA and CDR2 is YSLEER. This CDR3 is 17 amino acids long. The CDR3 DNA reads TGCGCCAGCAGCCAAGATGGAGGCGGGTCTGGGGCCAACGTCCTGACTTTC. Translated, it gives CASSQDGGGSGANVLTF.

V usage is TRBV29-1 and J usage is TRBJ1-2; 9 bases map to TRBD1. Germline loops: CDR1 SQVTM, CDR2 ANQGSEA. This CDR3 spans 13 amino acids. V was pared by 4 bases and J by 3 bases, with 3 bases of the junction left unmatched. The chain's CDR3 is CSVGDRVDYGYTF. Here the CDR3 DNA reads TGCAGCGTTGGGGACAGGGTGGACTATGGCTACACCTTC.

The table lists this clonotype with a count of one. In DNA, the CDR3 is TGTGCCAGCCTACGGGGGGAGTCCTACGAGCAGTACTTC. Translating it yields CASLRGESYEQYF. The V call is TRBV7-9, the J call TRBJ2-7; TRBD2 aligns across 7 bases. Germline CDR1 reads SEHNR; CDR2 reads FQNEAQ (reference sequence). With V trimmed by 8 bases and J by 1 base, 5 bases remained unmatched. This CDR3 contains 13 residues.

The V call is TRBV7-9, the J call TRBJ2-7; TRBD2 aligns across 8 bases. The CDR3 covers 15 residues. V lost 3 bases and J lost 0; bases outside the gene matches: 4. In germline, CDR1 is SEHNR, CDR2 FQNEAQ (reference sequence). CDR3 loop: CASSLSGGPSYEQYF. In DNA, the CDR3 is TGTGCCAGCAGCTTGAGCGGGGGACCCTCCTACGAGCAGTACTTC. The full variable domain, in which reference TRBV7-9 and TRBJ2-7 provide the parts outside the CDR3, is DTGVSQNPRHKITKRGQNVTFRCDPISEHNRLYWYRQTLGQGPEFLTYFQNEAQLEKSRLLSDRFSAERPKGSFSTLEIQRTEQGDSAMYLCASSLSGGPSYEQYFGPGTRLTVT.

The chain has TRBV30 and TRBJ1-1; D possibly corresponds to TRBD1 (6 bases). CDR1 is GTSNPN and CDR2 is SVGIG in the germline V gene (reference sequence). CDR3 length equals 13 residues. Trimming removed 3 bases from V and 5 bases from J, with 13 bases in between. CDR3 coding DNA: TGTGCCTGGAGCCAAGGGCAGGGGACTGAAGCTTTCTTT. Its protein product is CAWSQGQGTEAFF. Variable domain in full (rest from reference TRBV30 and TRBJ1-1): SQTIHQWPATLVQPVGSPLSLECTVEGTSNPNLYWYRQAAGRGLQLLFYSVGIGQISSEVPQNLSASRPQDRQFILSSKKLLLSDSGFYLCAWSQGQGTEAFFGQGTRLTVV.

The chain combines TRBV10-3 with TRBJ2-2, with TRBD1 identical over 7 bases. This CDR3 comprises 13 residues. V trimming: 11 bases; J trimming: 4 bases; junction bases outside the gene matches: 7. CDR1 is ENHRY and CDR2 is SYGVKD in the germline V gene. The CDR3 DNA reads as TGTGCCGTAACCCACAGGGGCACCGGGGAGCTGTTTTTT. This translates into CAVTHRGTGELFF.

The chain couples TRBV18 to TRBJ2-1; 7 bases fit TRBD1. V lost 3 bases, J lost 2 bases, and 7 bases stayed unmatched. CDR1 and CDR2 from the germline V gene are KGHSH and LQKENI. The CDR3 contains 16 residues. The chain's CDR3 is CASSPSMTGTYNEQFF. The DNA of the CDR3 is TGTGCCAGCTCACCGTCAATGACAGGGACCTACAATGAGCAGTTCTTC.

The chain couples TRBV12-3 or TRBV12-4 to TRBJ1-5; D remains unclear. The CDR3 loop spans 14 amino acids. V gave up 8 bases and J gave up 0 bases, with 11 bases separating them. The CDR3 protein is CASGVSHSNQPQHF. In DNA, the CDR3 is TGTGCCAGCGGCGTGAGTCATAGCAATCAGCCCCAGCATTTT.

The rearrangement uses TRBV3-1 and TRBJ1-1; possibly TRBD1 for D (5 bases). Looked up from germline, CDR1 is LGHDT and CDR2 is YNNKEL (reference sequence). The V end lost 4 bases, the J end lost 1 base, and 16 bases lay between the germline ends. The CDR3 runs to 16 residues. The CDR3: CASSRREAGTNTEAFF. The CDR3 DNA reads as TGTGCCAGCAGCCGTCGGGAGGCAGGGACGAACACTGAAGCTTTCTTT.

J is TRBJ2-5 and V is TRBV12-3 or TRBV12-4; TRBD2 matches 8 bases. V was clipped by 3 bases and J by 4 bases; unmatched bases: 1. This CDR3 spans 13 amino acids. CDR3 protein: CASSLRGAETQYF. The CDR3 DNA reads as TGTGCCAGCAGTTTGCGGGGGGCAGAGACCCAGTACTTC.

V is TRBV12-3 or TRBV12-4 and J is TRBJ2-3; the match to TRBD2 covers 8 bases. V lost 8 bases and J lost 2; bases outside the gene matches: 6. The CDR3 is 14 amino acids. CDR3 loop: CASQTSGATDTQYF. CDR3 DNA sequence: TGTGCCAGCCAAACTAGCGGAGCCACAGATACGCAGTATTTT.

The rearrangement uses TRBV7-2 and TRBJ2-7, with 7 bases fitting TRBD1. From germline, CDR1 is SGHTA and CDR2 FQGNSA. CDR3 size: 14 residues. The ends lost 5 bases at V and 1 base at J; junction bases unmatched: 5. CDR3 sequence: CASSPRTGSYEQYF. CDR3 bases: TGTGCCAGCAGCCCTAGGACAGGTTCCTACGAGCAGTACTTC.

CDR3 in DNA: TGCAGTGCAGCCGGGACGTCGGGCTCCTATAATTCACCCCTCCACTTT. Its translation is CSAAGTSGSYNSPLHF. This chain uses TRBV20-1 with TRBJ1-6, with D possibly being TRBD1 (5 bases). Trimming shortened V by 6 bases and J by 0 bases, and 15 bases separated the two germline ends. CDR1 is DFQATT, CDR2 SNEGSKA, per germline (reference sequence). The CDR3 runs to 16 residues.

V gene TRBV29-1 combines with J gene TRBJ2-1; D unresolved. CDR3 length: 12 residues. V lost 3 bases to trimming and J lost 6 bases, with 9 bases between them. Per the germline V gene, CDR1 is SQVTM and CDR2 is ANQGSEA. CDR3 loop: CSVESFPNEQFF. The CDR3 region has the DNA TGCAGCGTTGAGTCTTTCCCCAATGAGCAGTTCTTC.

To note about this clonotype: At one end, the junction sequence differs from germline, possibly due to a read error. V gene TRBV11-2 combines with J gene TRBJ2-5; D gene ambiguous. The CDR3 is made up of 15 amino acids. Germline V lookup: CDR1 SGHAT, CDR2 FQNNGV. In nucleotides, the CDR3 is TGTGCCAGCAGCCTCAATACAGAAATCCAAGAGGCCCAGTACTTC. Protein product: CASSLNTEIQEAQYF.

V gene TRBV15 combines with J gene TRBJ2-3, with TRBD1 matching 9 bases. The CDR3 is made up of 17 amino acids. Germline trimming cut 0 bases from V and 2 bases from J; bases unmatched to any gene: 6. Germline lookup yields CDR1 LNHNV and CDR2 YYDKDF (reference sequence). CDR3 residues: CATSRDLGQGTTDTQYF. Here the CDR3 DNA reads TGTGCCACCAGCAGAGACTTGGGACAGGGCACCACAGATACGCAGTATTTT.

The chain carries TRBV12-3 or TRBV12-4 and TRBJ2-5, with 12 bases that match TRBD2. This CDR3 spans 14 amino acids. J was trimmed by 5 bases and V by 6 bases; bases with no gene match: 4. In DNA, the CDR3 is TGTGCCAGCAGGCGACTAGCGGGGGACGAGACCCAGTACTTC. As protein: CASRRLAGDETQYF.

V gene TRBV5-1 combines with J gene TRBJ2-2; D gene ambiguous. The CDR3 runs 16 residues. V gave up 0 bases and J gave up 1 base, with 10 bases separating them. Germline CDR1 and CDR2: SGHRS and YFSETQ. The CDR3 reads CASSLEVQKNTGELFF. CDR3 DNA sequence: TGCGCCAGCAGCTTGGAAGTGCAGAAGAACACCGGGGAGCTGTTTTTT.